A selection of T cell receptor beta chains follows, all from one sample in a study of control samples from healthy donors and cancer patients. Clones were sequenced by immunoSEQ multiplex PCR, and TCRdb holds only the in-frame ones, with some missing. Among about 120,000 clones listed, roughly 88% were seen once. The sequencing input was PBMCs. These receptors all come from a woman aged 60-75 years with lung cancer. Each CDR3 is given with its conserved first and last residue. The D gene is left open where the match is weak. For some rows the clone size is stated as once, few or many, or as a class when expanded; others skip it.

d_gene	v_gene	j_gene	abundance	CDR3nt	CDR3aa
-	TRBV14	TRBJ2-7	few	TGTGCCAGCAGCCAAGAGATTTCCGAGCAGTACTTC	CASSQEISEQYF
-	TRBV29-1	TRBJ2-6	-	TGCAGCGTGAGCGGCAGCTCTGGGGCCAACGTCCTGACTTTC	CSVSGSSGANVLTF
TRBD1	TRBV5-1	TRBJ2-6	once	TGCGCCAGCAGCGGCGCCGGGACAGGAATCCTCTCTGGGGCCAACGTCCTGACTTTC	CASSGAGTGILSGANVLTF
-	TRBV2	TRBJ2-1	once	TGTGCCAGCAGGGAGACAGCGGGCTCCTACAATGAGCAGTTCTTC	CASRETAGSYNEQFF
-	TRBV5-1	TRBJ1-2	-	TGCGCCAGCAGCTTGATGGGGGCAGAGGGCTACACCTTC	CASSLMGAEGYTF
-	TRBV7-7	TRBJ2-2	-	TGTGCTAGCAGCTTAGAGGTTTACACCGGGGAGCTGTTTTTT	CASSLEVYTGELFF
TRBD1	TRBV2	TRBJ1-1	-	TGTGCCACCTTTACAGGGGAAGCCACTGAAGCTTTCTTT	CATFTGEATEAFF
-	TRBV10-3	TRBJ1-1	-	TGTGCCATCAGGTCGAGCACTGAAGCTTTCTTT	CAIRSSTEAFF
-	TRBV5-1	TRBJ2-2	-	TGCGCCAGCAGCTTGTTCTCGACCCGGGGGAACACCGGGGAGCTGTTTTTT	CASSLFSTRGNTGELFF
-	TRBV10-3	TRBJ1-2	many	TGTGCCATCCCTTCAAGGTACGGGTATGGCTACACCTTC	CAIPSRYGYGYTF
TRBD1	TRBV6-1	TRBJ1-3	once	TGTGCCAGCAGTAAGGGACAGGACCCTGGAAACACCATATATTTT	CASSKGQDPGNTIYF
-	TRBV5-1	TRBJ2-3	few	TGCGCCAGCAGCTTGGGTTCCGCAGATACGCAGTATTTT	CASSLGSADTQYF
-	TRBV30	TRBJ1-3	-	TGTGCCTGGCGACCGTTTCCCTCTGGAAACACCATATATTTT	CAWRPFPSGNTIYF
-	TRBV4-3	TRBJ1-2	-	TGCGCCAGCAGCCAGGGAGCAGGGGATGGCTACACCTTC	CASSQGAGDGYTF